The 13 T cell receptor beta chains in this list originate from one sample, sequenced in a study of identical twins. TCRdb ran MiXCR on the 5' RACE reads and lists one entry per CDR3 protein. Of 1.5 million to 2 million distinct CDR3 sequences in the sample, 32% are singletons; the top ten hold over 0.25%. The specimen sequenced was cord blood. All receptors come from a newborn girl in good health.

This clonotype was found a few times. The CDR3 sequence: CASSQPDRSEAFF. The CDR3 nucleotides read TGCGCCAGCAGCCAACCGGACAGGTCTGAAGCTTTCTTT. The chain has TRBV4-1 and TRBJ1-1; 7 positions match TRBD1. This CDR3 region has 13 residues. The V gene's germline CDR1 is MGHRA and CDR2 YSYEKL. Trimming took 2 bases from V and 6 from J; bases not matched to a gene: 3.

The chain has TRBV12-3 or TRBV12-4 and TRBJ2-7; 16 bases match TRBD2. The J segment lost 5 bases and the V segment lost 5 bases, leaving 6 bases of the junction unmatched. CDR3 length equals 16 residues. DNA for the CDR3: TGTGCCAGCAGTGGGACTAGCGGGAGGGGAAGCAACGAGCAGTACTTC. Protein product: CASSGTSGRGSNEQYF.

The chain links TRBV27 to TRBJ1-2; 11 bases agree with TRBD1. The CDR3 totals 19 residues. After removal of 6 bases from V and 4 bases from J, the junction contained 19 bases not matched to a gene. From germline, CDR1 is MNHEY and CDR2 SMNVEV (reference sequence). CDR3 nucleotide sequence: TGTGCCAGCAGCTTCAGAAACTACCCGGGACAGGGGGAGGGCTATGGCTACACCTTC. It encodes CASSFRNYPGQGEGYGYTF.

The chain employs TRBV28 and TRBJ1-3; D not certain. The CDR3 is 16 amino acids. The V gene's germline CDR1 is MDHEN and CDR2 SYDVKM. Trimming removed 3 bases from V and 4 bases from J, with 16 bases in between. The CDR3 DNA reads as TGTGCCAGCAGTTTGAGTTTGTTCCTGGGAGGAAACACCATATATTTT. This gives the protein CASSLSLFLGGNTIYF.

The V gene is TRBV9, the J gene TRBJ2-4; no firm D call. This CDR3 comprises 15 residues. Deletions cut 2 bases from V and 3 bases from J, with 12 bases between. Germline CDR1 SGDLS, CDR2 YYNGEE. CDR3 amino acids: CASSVHTADKNIQYF. Written as DNA, the CDR3 is TGTGCCAGCAGCGTCCACACGGCGGACAAAAACATTCAGTACTTC.

V usage is TRBV28 and J usage is TRBJ1-1, with a tentative D call TRBD1 (5 bases). CDR1 and CDR2 from the germline V gene are MDHEN and SYDVKM. This CDR3 comprises 13 residues. V lost 7 bases and J 6 bases, leaving 15 bases between the germline ends. The CDR3 here is CASTAGTQAEAFF. CDR3 sequence (DNA): TGTGCCAGCACCGCCGGGACCCAGGCTGAAGCTTTCTTT.

This chain uses TRBV30 with TRBJ1-4; D remains unclear. Trimming stripped 3 bases from V and 7 bases from J, with 12 bases between. The length of the CDR3 is 13 residues. Germline CDR1 GTSNPN, CDR2 SVGIG (reference sequence). CDR3: CAWSLPGLEKLFF. DNA for the CDR3: TGTGCCTGGAGCCTCCCCGGGCTTGAAAAACTGTTTTTT.

The rearrangement uses TRBV10-3 and TRBJ2-2; 8 bases align to TRBD2. J lost 5 bases, V lost 6 bases, and 5 bases had no gene match. This CDR3 is built from 14 residues. The germline V gene encodes CDR1 ENHRY and CDR2 SYGVKD. In nucleotides, the CDR3 is TGTGCCATCAGACCGGGACTAGATACCGGGGAGCTGTTTTTT. Translated, it gives CAIRPGLDTGELFF.

The rearrangement links TRBV29-1 to TRBJ1-2, with TRBD1 as a possible D gene (6 bases). The germline CDR1 and CDR2 sequences are SQVTM and ANQGSEA. Deletions cut 2 bases from V and 0 bases from J, with 7 bases between. The CDR3 covers 13 residues. Here the CDR3 reads CSVERTANYGYTF. The CDR3 bases are TGCAGCGTTGAACGGACAGCTAACTATGGCTACACCTTC.

This clonotype has ten or more counts. This rearrangement joins TRBV6-2 or TRBV6-3 to TRBJ2-1; D may match TRBD1 or TRBD2 (6 bases each). This CDR3 has 16 residues. Germline CDR1 MNHEY, CDR2 SVGEGT. V was pared by 4 bases and J by 2 bases, with 15 bases between. The DNA for the CDR3 is TGTGCCAGCAGTTCCCAACAGGGAGGCGCCTACAATGAGCAGTTCTTC. Translated: CASSSQQGGAYNEQFF.

This clonotype came up many times. This sequence joins TRBV2 and TRBJ2-3; TRBD1 aligns across 7 bases. The CDR3 is 14 amino acids. After removal of 3 bases from V and 2 bases from J, the junction contained 2 bases not matched to a gene. Germline loops: CDR1 SNHLY, CDR2 FYNNEI. The CDR3 DNA sequence: TGTGCCAGCAGTGACAGGGGGATCACAGATACGCAGTATTTT. Its translation is CASSDRGITDTQYF.

There are many counts of this clonotype. The V gene is TRBV10-3, the J gene TRBJ2-7; D may be TRBD1 (5 bases). CDR1 and CDR2 (germline): ENHRY, SYGVKD. The CDR3 loop spans 15 amino acids. V was trimmed by 3 bases and J by 1 base, leaving 13 bases between them. The CDR3 DNA is TGTGCCATCAGTGATCAGCCCGACAGTTCCTACGAGCAGTACTTC. Amino acids: CAISDQPDSSYEQYF.

The sample holds a few counts of this clonotype. The chain combines TRBV12-5 with TRBJ2-2, with TRBD2 matching over 12 bases. CDR3 length equals 19 residues. In germline, CDR1 is LGHNT, CDR2 FRNRAP. Losses at the gene ends were 6 bases for V and 2 bases for J; bases not matched to a gene: 13. DNA of the CDR3: TGTGCTAGTGGCTCCGACCGACTAGCGGGGGCCCCAAACACCGGGGAGCTGTTTTTT. It encodes CASGSDRLAGAPNTGELFF.